This T cell receptor beta chain appears in the sequencing data of a study of cytomegalovirus exposure and HLA in healthy donors. Study-wide points: Later analysis showed TCR association rates varying by HLA locus, highest for DRB1 and lowest for HLA-C. While the bulk of TCR sequences proved rare, some public TCRs turned up in many donors. Sequence variants that were highly shared formed a cluster that was likely a sequencing artifact.

About this clone: Its antigen is still unknown.

Use of 60 Vbeta and 13 Jbeta primers characterized the PCR. The data were produced by immunoSEQ multiplex PCR, yet TCRdb's version contains in-frame clones alone and is incomplete. The sample has around 150,000 clones, approximately 88% seen once. The CDR3 totals 14 residues. The trim removed 10 bases at V and 3 bases at J, leaving 10 bases unmatched. Germline CDR1 reads MNHNS; CDR2 reads SASEGT. This chain links TRBV6-1 with TRBJ2-7, with 9 bases fitting TRBD1. The sequence was obtained from a woman in her twenties or thirties in good health and CMV-seronegative. The sample was PBMCs. CDR3 DNA sequence: TGTGCCATCCTACATTTGACAGGGGGCTACGAGCAGTACTTC. Amino acid sequence: CAILHLTGGYEQYF.